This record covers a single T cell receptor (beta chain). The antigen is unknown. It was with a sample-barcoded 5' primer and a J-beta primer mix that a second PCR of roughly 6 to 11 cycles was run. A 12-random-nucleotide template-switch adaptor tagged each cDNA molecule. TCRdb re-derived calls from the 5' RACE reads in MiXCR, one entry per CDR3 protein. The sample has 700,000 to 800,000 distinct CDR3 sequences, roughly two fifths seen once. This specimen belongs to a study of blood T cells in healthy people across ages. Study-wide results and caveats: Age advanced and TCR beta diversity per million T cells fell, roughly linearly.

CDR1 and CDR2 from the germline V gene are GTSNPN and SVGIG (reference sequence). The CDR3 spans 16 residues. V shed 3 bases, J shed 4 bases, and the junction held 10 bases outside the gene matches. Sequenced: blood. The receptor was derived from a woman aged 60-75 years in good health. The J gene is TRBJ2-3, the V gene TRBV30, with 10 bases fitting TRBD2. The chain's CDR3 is CAWRQRTSGLPDTQYF. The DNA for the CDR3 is TGTGCCTGGAGACAAAGGACTAGCGGTTTACCAGATACGCAGTATTTT.